The sequence of this T cell receptor (beta chain) was determined in a study of PD-L1 blockade in urothelial cancer. The CDR3 runs to 15 residues. V dropped 4 bases and J dropped 0; count of bases not matched to a gene: 6. CDR1 SGHAT and CDR2 FQNNGV come from the germline V gene. Sample time point: pretreatment peripheral blood. Assay: immunoSEQ multiplex PCR; the TCRdb copy retains only in-frame clones and omits some. Of approximately 72,000 clones listed, approximately 86% were seen once; the top ten hold 15%. The clonotype originates from a man in his 60s with urothelial cancer. J is TRBJ2-7 and V is TRBV11-2; TRBD1 matches at 7 bases. Sequenced material: PBMCs, taken around atezolizumab (anti-PD-L1) treatment. CDR3 coding DNA: TGTGCCAGCAGCTCGGGACAGCGCCTCTCCTACGAGCAGTACTTC. Encoded protein: CASSSGQRLSYEQYF. Together with reference TRBV11-2 and TRBJ2-7, the CDR3 gives the full variable domain: EAGVAQSPRYKIIEKRQSVAFWCNPISGHATLYWYQQILGQGPKLLIQFQNNGVVDDSQLPKDRFSAERLKGVDSTLKIQPAKLEDSAVYLCASSSGQRLSYEQYFGPGTRLTVT.